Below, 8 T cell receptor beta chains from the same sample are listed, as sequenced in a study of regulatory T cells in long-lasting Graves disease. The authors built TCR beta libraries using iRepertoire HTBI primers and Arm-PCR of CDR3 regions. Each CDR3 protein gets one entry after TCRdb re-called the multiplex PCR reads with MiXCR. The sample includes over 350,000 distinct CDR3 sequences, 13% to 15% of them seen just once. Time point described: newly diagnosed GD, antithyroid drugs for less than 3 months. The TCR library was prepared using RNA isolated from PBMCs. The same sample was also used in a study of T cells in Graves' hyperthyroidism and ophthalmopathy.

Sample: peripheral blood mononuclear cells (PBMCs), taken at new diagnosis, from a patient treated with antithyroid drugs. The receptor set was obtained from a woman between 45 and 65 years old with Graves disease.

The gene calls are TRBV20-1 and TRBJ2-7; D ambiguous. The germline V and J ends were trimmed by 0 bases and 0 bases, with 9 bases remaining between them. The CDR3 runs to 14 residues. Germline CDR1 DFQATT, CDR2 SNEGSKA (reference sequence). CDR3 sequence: CSARDGASSYEQYF. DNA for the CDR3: TGCAGTGCTAGAGATGGCGCAAGCTCCTACGAGCAGTACTTC.

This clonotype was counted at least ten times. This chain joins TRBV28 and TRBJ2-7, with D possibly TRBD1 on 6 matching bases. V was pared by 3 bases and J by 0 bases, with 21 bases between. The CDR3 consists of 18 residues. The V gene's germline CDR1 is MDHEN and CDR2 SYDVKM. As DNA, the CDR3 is TGTGCCAGCAGTTTCCGGACAGATGTTTGGCACTCCTCCTACGAGCAGTACTTC. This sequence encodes CASSFRTDVWHSSYEQYF.

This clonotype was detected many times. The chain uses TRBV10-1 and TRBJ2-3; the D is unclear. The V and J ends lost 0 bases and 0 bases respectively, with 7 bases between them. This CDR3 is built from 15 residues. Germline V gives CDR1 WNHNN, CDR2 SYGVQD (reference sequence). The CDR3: CASSESADSTDTQYF. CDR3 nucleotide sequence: TGCGCCAGCAGTGAGTCGGCGGATAGCACAGATACGCAGTATTTT.

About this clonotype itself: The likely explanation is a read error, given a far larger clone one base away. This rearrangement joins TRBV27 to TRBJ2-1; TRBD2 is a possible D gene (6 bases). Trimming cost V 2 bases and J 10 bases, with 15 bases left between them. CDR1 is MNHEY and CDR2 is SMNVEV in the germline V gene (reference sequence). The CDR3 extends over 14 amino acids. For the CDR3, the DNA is TGTGCCAGCAGTTTAGGGACTTCCACCTACGAGCAGTTCTTC. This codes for CASSLGTSTYEQFF.

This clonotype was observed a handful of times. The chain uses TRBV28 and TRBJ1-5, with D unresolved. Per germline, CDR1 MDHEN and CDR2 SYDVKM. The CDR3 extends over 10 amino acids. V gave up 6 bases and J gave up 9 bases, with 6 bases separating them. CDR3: CASRSWPQHF. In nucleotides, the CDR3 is TGTGCCAGCAGGTCTTGGCCCCAGCATTTT.

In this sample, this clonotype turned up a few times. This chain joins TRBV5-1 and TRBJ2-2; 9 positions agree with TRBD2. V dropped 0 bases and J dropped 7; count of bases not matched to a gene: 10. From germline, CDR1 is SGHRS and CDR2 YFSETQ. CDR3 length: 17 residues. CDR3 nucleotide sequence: TGCGCCAGCAGCTTGGCGGAGCTAGCGGGATCAGGCGGGGAGCTGTTTTTT. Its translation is CASSLAELAGSGGELFF. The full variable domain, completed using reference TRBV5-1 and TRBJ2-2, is KAGVTQTPRYLIKTRGQQVTLSCSPISGHRSVSWYQQTPGQGLQFLFEYFSETQRNKGNFPGRFSGRQFSNSRSEMNVSTLELGDSALYLCASSLAELAGSGGELFFGEGSRLTVL.

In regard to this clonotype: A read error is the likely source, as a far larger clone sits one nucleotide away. In nucleotides, the CDR3 is TGTGCCAGCAGTTCGGGACAGACCTCCTACAATGAGCAGTTCTTC. Translation gives CASSSGQTSYNEQFF. The chain joins TRBV13 to TRBJ2-1, with TRBD1 identical over 7 bases. The CDR3 sequence is 15 residues long. In germline, CDR1 is PRHDT, CDR2 FYEKMQ (reference sequence). V lost 6 bases to trimming and J lost 0 bases; unmatched junction nucleotides: 5.

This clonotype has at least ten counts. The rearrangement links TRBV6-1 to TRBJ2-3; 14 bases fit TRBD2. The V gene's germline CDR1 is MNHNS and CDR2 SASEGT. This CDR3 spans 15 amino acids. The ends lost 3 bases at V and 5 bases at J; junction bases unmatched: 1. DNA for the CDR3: TGTGCCAGCAGTGAGGGACTAGCGGGAGTAGATACGCAGTATTTT. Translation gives CASSEGLAGVDTQYF.